This is a list of T cell receptor beta chains from one sample in a study of T-cell reconstitution after alpha-beta-depleted transplantation in children. TCRdb processed the PCR reads anew with MiXCR; each CDR3 protein has one entry. The table lists 250,000 to 300,000 distinct CDR3 sequences, roughly 9.5% of them singletons. The sample here was PBMCs from the stem cell graft donor, taken from the stem cell graft. The receptors come from a human donor who donated a stem cell graft to a child with SCID. The CDR3 runs from the conserved cysteine through the conserved F or W. The D gene is left open where the match is weak. Only part of the rows carry a size: once, few, many, or a class if the clone is expanded.

clone_size: NA
j_call: TRBJ2-6
v_call: TRBV12-3/TRBV12-4
d_call: NA
cdr3_aa: CASSPQAAGANVLTF
cdr3_nt: TGTGCCAGCAGTCCTCAGGCAGCTGGGGCCAACGTCCTGACTTTC

clone_size: few
j_call: TRBJ2-3
v_call: TRBV5-1
d_call: TRBD2
cdr3_aa: CASSATSGGTTDTQYF
cdr3_nt: TGCGCCAGCAGCGCGACTAGCGGGGGGACCACAGATACGCAGTATTTT

clone_size: NA
j_call: TRBJ1-3
v_call: TRBV9
d_call: TRBD1
cdr3_aa: CASSMTGDGNTIYF
cdr3_nt: TGTGCCAGCAGCATGACAGGGGATGGAAACACCATATATTTT

clone_size: few
j_call: TRBJ2-2
v_call: TRBV7-3
d_call: NA
cdr3_aa: CASSPGISGELFF
cdr3_nt: TGTGCCAGCAGCCCGGGGATTAGCGGGGAGCTGTTTTTT

clone_size: many
j_call: TRBJ1-6
v_call: TRBV6-1
d_call: TRBD1
cdr3_aa: CATLRDSPGSPLHF
cdr3_nt: TGTGCCACACTCCGGGACAGCCCCGGTTCACCCCTCCACTTT

clone_size: few
j_call: TRBJ1-2
v_call: TRBV5-1
d_call: NA
cdr3_aa: CASSLTGTQGYTF
cdr3_nt: TGCGCCAGCAGCCTGACAGGAACCCAAGGCTACACCTTC

clone_size: NA
j_call: TRBJ2-5
v_call: TRBV6-5
d_call: NA
cdr3_aa: CASSYSGVEETQYF
cdr3_nt: TGTGCCAGCAGTTACTCGGGGGTAGAGGAGACCCAGTACTTC

clone_size: NA
j_call: TRBJ2-2
v_call: TRBV3-1
d_call: NA
cdr3_aa: CASSQEHYTGELFF
cdr3_nt: TGTGCCAGCAGCCAAGAACACTACACCGGGGAGCTGTTTTTT

clone_size: few
j_call: TRBJ2-7
v_call: TRBV6-2/TRBV6-3
d_call: NA
cdr3_aa: CASRLDGPGYEQYF
cdr3_nt: TGTGCCAGCAGACTGGACGGACCCGGGTACGAGCAGTACTTC

clone_size: NA
j_call: TRBJ2-5
v_call: TRBV7-6
d_call: NA
cdr3_aa: CASSLDAAGETQYF
cdr3_nt: TGTGCCAGCAGCTTAGATGCGGCTGGGGAGACCCAGTACTTC

clone_size: many
j_call: TRBJ1-1
v_call: TRBV5-1
d_call: NA
cdr3_aa: CASSLEGVEAFF
cdr3_nt: TGCGCCAGCAGCTTGGAAGGGGTTGAAGCTTTCTTT

clone_size: many
j_call: TRBJ2-1
v_call: TRBV20-1
d_call: TRBD2
cdr3_aa: CSATSGIYEQFF
cdr3_nt: TGCAGTGCTACTAGCGGGATCTATGAGCAGTTCTTC

clone_size: NA
j_call: TRBJ1-4
v_call: TRBV4-1
d_call: NA
cdr3_aa: CASSGQLTEKLFF
cdr3_nt: TGCGCCAGCAGCGGACAGCTCACTGAAAAACTGTTTTTT

clone_size: few
j_call: TRBJ2-1
v_call: TRBV6-1
d_call: NA
cdr3_aa: CASSEEVGMKQFF
cdr3_nt: TGTGCCAGCAGTGAGGAGGTAGGAATGAAACAGTTCTTC

clone_size: NA
j_call: TRBJ2-1
v_call: TRBV7-8
d_call: NA
cdr3_aa: CASSLERGNYNEQFF
cdr3_nt: TGTGCCAGCAGCTTAGAGCGAGGTAACTACAATGAGCAGTTCTTC

clone_size: NA
j_call: TRBJ1-2
v_call: TRBV3-1
d_call: NA
cdr3_aa: CASSLYGREKFGYTF
cdr3_nt: TGTGCCAGCAGCCTCTATGGCAGGGAGAAGTTTGGCTACACCTTC

clone_size: NA
j_call: TRBJ2-5
v_call: TRBV4-1
d_call: NA
cdr3_aa: CASSQDGTRQETQYF
cdr3_nt: TGCGCCAGCAGCCAAGATGGGACAAGACAAGAGACCCAGTACTTC

clone_size: few
j_call: TRBJ2-3
v_call: TRBV5-1
d_call: NA
cdr3_aa: CASSASLGGRTDTQYF
cdr3_nt: TGCGCCAGCAGCGCCTCCCTTGGGGGGCGCACAGATACGCAGTATTTT

clone_size: NA
j_call: TRBJ2-7
v_call: TRBV7-6
d_call: TRBD2
cdr3_aa: CASSLDGGGLDEQYF
cdr3_nt: TGTGCCAGCAGCTTAGATGGCGGGGGATTGGACGAGCAGTACTTC

clone_size: few
j_call: TRBJ1-5
v_call: TRBV12-3/TRBV12-4
d_call: TRBD1
cdr3_aa: CASSPPGQGQPQHF
cdr3_nt: TGTGCCAGCAGTCCTCCGGGACAGGGGCAGCCCCAGCATTTT

clone_size: NA
j_call: TRBJ2-5
v_call: TRBV15
d_call: TRBD2
cdr3_aa: CATSRVAGGAQETQYF
cdr3_nt: TGTGCCACCAGCAGAGTAGCGGGGGGGGCGCAAGAGACCCAGTACTTC

clone_size: many
j_call: TRBJ1-1
v_call: TRBV12-3/TRBV12-4
d_call: TRBD1
cdr3_aa: CASSDRGGNTEAFF
cdr3_nt: TGTGCCAGCAGTGACAGGGGAGGAAACACTGAAGCTTTCTTT

clone_size: NA
j_call: TRBJ1-5
v_call: TRBV10-3
d_call: NA
cdr3_aa: CAISEGGGAGNQPQHF
cdr3_nt: TGTGCCATCAGTGAGGGGGGGGGTGCGGGCAATCAGCCCCAGCATTTT

clone_size: many
j_call: TRBJ2-1
v_call: TRBV6-1
d_call: NA
cdr3_aa: CASTPTGASGLYNEQFF
cdr3_nt: TGTGCCAGCACCCCCACAGGGGCTAGCGGGCTCTACAATGAGCAGTTCTTC

clone_size: NA
j_call: TRBJ2-7
v_call: TRBV27
d_call: TRBD1
cdr3_aa: CASRGQLGYEQYF
cdr3_nt: TGTGCCAGCAGGGGACAGTTAGGGTACGAGCAGTACTTC

clone_size: few
j_call: TRBJ2-1
v_call: TRBV20-1
d_call: NA
cdr3_aa: CSARASRNYNEQFF
cdr3_nt: TGCAGTGCTAGAGCGTCTAGAAACTACAATGAGCAGTTCTTC

clone_size: NA
j_call: TRBJ2-1
v_call: TRBV12-3/TRBV12-4
d_call: NA
cdr3_aa: CASSLLQGSHEQFF
cdr3_nt: TGTGCCAGCAGTTTATTACAGGGTTCTCACGAGCAGTTCTTC

clone_size: NA
j_call: TRBJ1-2
v_call: TRBV12-3/TRBV12-4
d_call: TRBD1
cdr3_aa: CASSPTGVVGITF
cdr3_nt: TGTGCCAGCAGTCCGACAGGGGTAGTCGGGATCACCTTC

clone_size: many
j_call: TRBJ2-5
v_call: TRBV12-3/TRBV12-4
d_call: TRBD1
cdr3_aa: CASSLDRGETQYF
cdr3_nt: TGTGCCAGCAGCTTAGACAGGGGAGAGACCCAGTACTTC

clone_size: NA
j_call: TRBJ1-1
v_call: TRBV5-6
d_call: TRBD1
cdr3_aa: CASSSPGQGFFEAFF
cdr3_nt: TGTGCCAGCAGCTCACCGGGACAGGGTTTTTTCGAGGCTTTCTTT

clone_size: few
j_call: TRBJ2-1
v_call: TRBV20-1
d_call: NA
cdr3_aa: CSARVGGIYNEQFF
cdr3_nt: TGCAGTGCTAGAGTTGGGGGTATCTACAATGAGCAGTTCTTC

clone_size: few
j_call: TRBJ2-1
v_call: TRBV5-1
d_call: NA
cdr3_aa: CASSLGLGTSEQFF
cdr3_nt: TGCGCCAGCAGCTTGGGGCTAGGCACTAGTGAGCAGTTCTTC